These T cell receptor beta chains were read from a single sample in a study of cytomegalovirus exposure and HLA in healthy donors. Repertoires were generated with immunoSEQ multiplex PCR, while TCRdb's copy carries only in-frame clones and drops some. There are approximately 290,000 clones in the sample; about 80% occur only once, and about 0.29% lies in the top ten. Sequencing was performed on PBMCs. The source is a girl aged 2-10 years in good health and CMV-seronegative. The CDR3 runs from the conserved cysteine through the conserved F or W. The D gene is left open where the match is weak. Some rows have no size entry. The others give once, few or many, or a class for an expanded clone.

D,size,J,V,length,DNA,CDR3
.,.,TRBJ1-5,TRBV28,15,TGTGCCAGCAGTTCCCTTAGCCCGTGGAGCCAGCCCCAGCATTTT,CASSSLSPWSQPQHF
.,.,TRBJ1-2,TRBV4-1,15,TGCGCCAGCAGCCAAGTATCCAACAGTATCTATGGCTACACCTTC,CASSQVSNSIYGYTF
.,.,TRBJ1-1,TRBV7-6,14,TGTGCCAGCAGTCCAGGGAGGGCGAACACTGAAGCTTTCTTT,CASSPGRANTEAFF
.,.,TRBJ2-1,TRBV11-2,16,TGTGCCAGCAGCTTAGATAGTTTTAGCTCCTACAATGAGCAGTTCTTC,CASSLDSFSSYNEQFF
.,.,TRBJ2-7,TRBV5-4,13,TGTGCCAGCAGCATGAGGTATGCCTACGAGCAGTACTTC,CASSMRYAYEQYF
TRBD1,.,TRBJ1-4,TRBV28,14,TGTGCCAGCAGCCAGACAGGGACTAATGAAAAACTGTTTTTT,CASSQTGTNEKLFF
.,.,TRBJ2-7,TRBV28,13,TGTGCCAGCAGTTTAGGGCAGGGGGGCGAGCAGTACTTC,CASSLGQGGEQYF
TRBD1,.,TRBJ1-3,TRBV5-1,16,TGCGCCAGCAGCTTTTCCGTAGGACAGGGAGGTAACACCATATATTTT,CASSFSVGQGGNTIYF
TRBD2,few,TRBJ2-1,TRBV5-6,14,TGTGCCAGCAGCTTAGCGGGATCCTACAATGAGCAGTTCTTC,CASSLAGSYNEQFF
TRBD2,few,TRBJ2-2,TRBV6-1,15,TGTGCCAGCAGAGCGGGACTACTTATCGCCGGGGAGCTGTTTTTT,CASRAGLLIAGELFF
.,.,TRBJ2-5,TRBV6-1,15,TGTGCCAGCAGTGAAGACCGCCGAGTGTTAGAGACCCAGTACTTC,CASSEDRRVLETQYF
TRBD1,.,TRBJ2-7,TRBV11-2,16,TGTGCCAGCAGCTTTTTCCGGAACAGGGGGGACTACGAGCAGTACTTC,CASSFFRNRGDYEQYF
.,.,TRBJ2-1,TRBV28,13,TGTGCCAGCAGTCCCATAACAGGGCCGGAGCAGTTCTTC,CASSPITGPEQFF
.,.,TRBJ2-1,TRBV9,12,TGTGCCAGCAGCATATTAGAATATGAGCAGTTCTTC,CASSILEYEQFF
.,.,TRBJ2-7,TRBV7-6,16,TGTGCCAGCAGCTTAAGGTCAGGGGAATTCGACCACGAGCAGTACTTC,CASSLRSGEFDHEQYF
TRBD2,.,TRBJ2-4,TRBV4-1,14,TGCGCCAGCAGCCAAGGCCGGGGGGGGGATGTTCAGTACTTC,CASSQGRGGDVQYF
TRBD1,.,TRBJ1-5,TRBV7-8,16,TGTGCCAGCAGCCCTCTGACAGGGGTGAGCAATCAGCCCCAGCATTTT,CASSPLTGVSNQPQHF
.,.,TRBJ2-7,TRBV5-4,17,TGTGCCAGCAGCTTGGAACAAACACAGAAGAGCTCCTACGAGCAGTACTTC,CASSLEQTQKSSYEQYF
TRBD1,.,TRBJ2-7,TRBV27,13,TGTGCCAGCAGTTTTGCAGGGGGCTACGAGCAGTACTTC,CASSFAGGYEQYF
.,.,TRBJ1-6,TRBV25-1,17,TGTGCCAGCAGTGAAACCAGGGGAAGCTCCTATAATTCACCCCTCCACTTT,CASSETRGSSYNSPLHF
TRBD1,.,TRBJ1-4,TRBV19,15,TGTGCCAGTAGCGTACGCCAGGGGGCGTGGGAAAAACTGTTTTTT,CASSVRQGAWEKLFF
.,.,TRBJ1-1,TRBV30,14,TGTGCCTGGAGGGCCCGAGGTCCGAACACTGAAGCTTTCTTT,CAWRARGPNTEAFF
.,.,TRBJ2-1,TRBV7-3,15,TGTGCCAGCAGCTTAAAAGGTCTAGGGGGCAATGAGCAGTTCTTC,CASSLKGLGGNEQFF
.,once,TRBJ2-7,TRBV18,15,TGTGCCAGCTCACTTCAACCGTCAGGGTCCTACGAGCAGTACTTC,CASSLQPSGSYEQYF
.,.,TRBJ2-2,TRBV15,14,TGTGCCACCAGCTTCCTCCAGGGGTCCGGGGAGCTGTTTTTT,CATSFLQGSGELFF
.,.,TRBJ1-2,TRBV7-9,15,TGTGCCAGCAGCGCTTTCGTACAGGGCCTAGGGGGCTACACCTTC,CASSAFVQGLGGYTF
.,few,TRBJ1-1,TRBV7-3,14,TGTGCCAGCAGCTCCGGACAAGTAGGAACTGAAGCTTTCTTT,CASSSGQVGTEAFF
.,.,TRBJ1-5,TRBV6-5,13,TGTGCCAGCAGTTACTCCCTAGATCAGCCCCAGCATTTT,CASSYSLDQPQHF
TRBD2,.,TRBJ2-5,TRBV7-9,14,TGTGCCAGCAGCTTGAAGACTAGCTTGGAGACCCAGTACTTC,CASSLKTSLETQYF
TRBD1,.,TRBJ1-1,TRBV9,14,TGTGCCAGCAGCGAAATGGACAGGGGTGGCGAAGCTTTCTTT,CASSEMDRGGEAFF
.,.,TRBJ2-2,TRBV6-6,15,TGTGCCAGCAGCAATGACAGAGATTACACCGGGGAGCTGTTTTTT,CASSNDRDYTGELFF
TRBD2,.,TRBJ2-3,TRBV27,14,TGTGCCAGCAGGCTGACTAGCGGGGGTCATACGCAGTATTTT,CASRLTSGGHTQYF
.,.,TRBJ1-1,TRBV5-1,15,TGCGCCAGCAGCTTGGCCGGAGGGGTGAACACTGAAGCTTTCTTT,CASSLAGGVNTEAFF
TRBD2,.,TRBJ2-4,TRBV2,17,TGTGCCAGCAGGAGGACTAGCGGGGGGGCAGGGGTCGACATTCAGTACTTC,CASRRTSGGAGVDIQYF
.,.,TRBJ1-3,TRBV5-5,17,TGTGCCAGCAGCTTCGGGATGTTAGGAAGCTCTGGAAACACCATATATTTT,CASSFGMLGSSGNTIYF